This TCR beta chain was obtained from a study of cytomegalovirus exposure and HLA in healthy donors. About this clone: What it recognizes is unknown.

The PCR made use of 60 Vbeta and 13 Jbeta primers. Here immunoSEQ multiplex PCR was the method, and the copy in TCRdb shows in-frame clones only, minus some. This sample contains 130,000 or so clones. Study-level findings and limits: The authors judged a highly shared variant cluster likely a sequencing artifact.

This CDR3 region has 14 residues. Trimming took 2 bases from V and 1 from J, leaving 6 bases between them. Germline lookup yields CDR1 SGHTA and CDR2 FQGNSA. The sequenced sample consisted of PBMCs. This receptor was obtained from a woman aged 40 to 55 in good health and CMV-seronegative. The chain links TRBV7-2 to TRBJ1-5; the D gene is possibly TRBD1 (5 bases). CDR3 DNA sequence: TGTGCCAGCAGCTTAAGACAGAGCAATCAGCCCCAGCATTTT. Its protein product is CASSLRQSNQPQHF.